This is a list of T cell receptor beta chains from one sample in a study of follicular helper T cells after annual influenza vaccination. Libraries were prepared by immunoSEQ multiplex PCR; TCRdb keeps only in-frame clonotypes and omits some of them. The data show some 7,000 clones, 82% seen once. The material was CXCR5- memory CD4+ T cells sorted from blood, obtained 7 days after influenza vaccination. The receptors were sampled from an adult who received the influenza vaccine. CDR3s include the opening cysteine and the closing phenylalanine or tryptophan. The D gene is left open where the match is weak. A clone size is listed for some rows: how often the clone was seen (once, few, many), or a class if it is expanded.

>TRBD2|few|15|TRBJ2-3|TRBV6-6
CASSRLAGEVDTQYF
TGTGCCAGCAGTAGACTAGCGGGTGAGGTAGATACGCAGTATTTT
>NA|NA|16|TRBJ2-3|TRBV7-2
CASSLAQEGWTDTQYF
TGTGCCAGCAGCTTAGCCCAGGAAGGGTGGACAGATACGCAGTATTTT
>NA|few|16|TRBJ1-1|TRBV18
CASSPRRIRENTEAFF
TGTGCCAGCTCACCACGACGGATCCGAGAGAACACTGAAGCTTTCTTT
>NA|NA|13|TRBJ1-3|TRBV6-1
CASRTGSGNTIYF
TGTGCCAGCAGGACGGGTTCTGGAAACACCATATATTTT
>NA|NA|14|TRBJ1-4|TRBV6-1
CASSVYGGNEKLFF
TGTGCCAGCAGTGTTTACGGGGGAAATGAAAAACTGTTTTTT
>TRBD2|NA|13|TRBJ2-2|TRBV29-1
CSVVSGGGGELFF
TGCAGCGTTGTTAGCGGGGGGGGCGGGGAGCTGTTTTTT
>TRBD2|NA|15|TRBJ2-3|TRBV28
CASSPLAGGSDTQYF
TGTGCCAGCAGCCCCTTAGCGGGGGGATCAGATACGCAGTATTTT
>TRBD1|NA|14|TRBJ1-1|TRBV19
CASSWTGGNTEAFF
TGTGCCAGTAGTTGGACAGGGGGCAACACTGAAGCTTTCTTT
>NA|NA|15|TRBJ1-3|TRBV5-6
CASSLVGSSGNTIYF
TGTGCCAGCAGCTTGGTCGGTAGCTCTGGAAACACCATATATTTT
>NA|NA|14|TRBJ2-2|TRBV9
CASSVEQGRGELFF
TGTGCCAGCAGCGTAGAACAGGGTCGAGGGGAGCTGTTTTTT
>NA|NA|11|TRBJ2-1|TRBV7-2
CASSSGTLRFF
TGTGCCAGCAGCTCAGGGACCCTCCGGTTCTTC
>TRBD1|NA|15|TRBJ1-2|TRBV27
CASSPGTGFNYGYTF
TGTGCCAGCAGTCCTGGGACAGGATTTAACTATGGCTACACCTTC
>TRBD2|NA|18|TRBJ2-7|TRBV28
CASSSVVPGLAEDYEQYF
TGTGCCAGCAGTTCGGTAGTTCCGGGACTAGCGGAGGACTACGAGCAGTACTTC
>NA|NA|15|TRBJ1-5|TRBV28
CASSFPGTSNQPQHF
TGTGCCAGCAGTTTCCCGGGGACTAGCAATCAGCCCCAGCATTTT
>NA|NA|12|TRBJ2-3|TRBV7-6
CASSLGTDTQYF
TGTGCCAGCAGCTTAGGTACAGATACGCAGTATTTT
>TRBD2|NA|16|TRBJ2-5|TRBV5-1
CASSLVRTRSGETQYF
TGCGCCAGCAGCTTGGTGCGGACTAGGAGTGGAGAGACCCAGTACTTC
>TRBD2|NA|15|TRBJ2-7|TRBV14
CASSATGGRFYEQYF
TGTGCCAGCAGTGCCACAGGCGGGAGATTCTACGAGCAGTACTTC
>NA|NA|13|TRBJ2-1|TRBV10-3
CAISEGHYNEQFF
TGTGCCATCAGTGAGGGACACTACAATGAGCAGTTCTTC
>NA|NA|13|TRBJ1-1|TRBV13
CASSQGTGTEAFF
TGTGCCAGCAGTCAGGGTACAGGCACTGAAGCTTTCTTT
>TRBD2|NA|16|TRBJ2-3|TRBV4-2
CASSQGTSGSTDTQYF
TGTGCCAGCAGCCAAGGGACTAGCGGAAGCACAGATACGCAGTATTTT
>NA|NA|15|TRBJ2-1|TRBV6-5
CASSYSGLPEQEQFF
TGTGCCAGCAGTTACTCGGGACTCCCCGAACAGGAGCAGTTCTTC
>NA|NA|11|TRBJ1-5|TRBV28
CASSLSRAQHF
TGTGCCAGCAGCCTCAGCAGGGCCCAGCATTTT
>NA|NA|13|TRBJ2-3|TRBV6-1
CASSGGRIDTQYF
TGTGCCAGCAGTGGGGGGAGGATAGATACGCAGTATTTT
>NA|NA|16|TRBJ1-4|TRBV5-1
CASSYGTFRTNEKLFF
TGCGCCAGCAGCTACGGGACCTTTCGGACTAATGAAAAACTGTTTTTT
>TRBD2|NA|15|TRBJ2-7|TRBV6-1
CASRGLAGESYEQYF
TGTGCCAGCAGGGGCCTAGCGGGGGAGTCCTACGAGCAGTACTTC
>NA|NA|15|TRBJ1-1|TRBV5-4
CASSLVGARNTEAFF
TGTGCCAGCAGCTTGGTAGGGGCCAGGAACACTGAAGCTTTCTTT
>NA|NA|12|TRBJ2-6|TRBV18
CASSPDPAVLTF
TGTGCCAGCTCACCGGACCCGGCCGTCCTGACTTTC
>NA|NA|15|TRBJ1-1|TRBV25-1
CASSARGGMNTEAFF
TGTGCCAGCAGTGCTCGGGGGGGAATGAACACTGAAGCTTTCTTT
>TRBD1|NA|13|TRBJ1-1|TRBV10-2
CASSETGGTEAFF
TGCGCCAGCAGTGAAACAGGGGGCACTGAAGCTTTCTTT
>TRBD1|NA|17|TRBJ2-6|TRBV28
CASSTGTGRSGANVLTF
TGTGCCAGCAGCACCGGGACAGGGCGCTCTGGGGCCAACGTCCTGACTTTC
>NA|few|13|TRBJ2-7|TRBV7-9
CASKRGQGHEQYF
TGTGCCAGCAAGCGAGGCCAAGGACACGAGCAGTACTTC
>NA|NA|11|TRBJ1-2|TRBV28
CASRAGYGYTF
TGTGCCAGCAGGGCCGGCTATGGCTACACCTTC
>TRBD1|few|17|TRBJ2-7|TRBV19
CASSIDGGTGLSYEQYF
TGTGCCAGTAGTATAGATGGGGGGACAGGGCTCTCCTACGAGCAGTACTTC
>NA|NA|14|TRBJ2-7|TRBV6-1
CASRHHGTPYEQYF
TGTGCCAGCAGGCATCACGGAACCCCCTACGAGCAGTACTTC
>NA|NA|17|TRBJ1-5|TRBV27
CASSRRAGDDSNQPQHF
TGTGCCAGCAGTCGGAGGGCAGGGGACGATAGCAATCAGCCCCAGCATTTT